The 18 T cell receptor beta chains reported below all come from one sample, sequenced in a study of cytomegalovirus exposure and HLA in healthy donors. The study ran its PCR with 60 Vbeta and 13 Jbeta primers. The data were produced by immunoSEQ multiplex PCR, yet TCRdb's version contains in-frame clones alone and is incomplete. The top ten clones hold roughly 6.8% of a sample with about 160,000 clones, approximately 85% of them seen once. What was sequenced was PBMCs. These receptors came from a man aged 50-60 years in good health and CMV-seropositive.

The chain combines TRBV6-1 with TRBJ1-4, with D tentatively TRBD1 (6 bases). V lost 5 bases and J 8 bases, leaving 15 bases between the germline ends. Germline V gene sequence: CDR1 MNHNS, CDR2 SASEGT. CDR3 length: 14 amino acids. The CDR3 nucleotides read TGTGCCAGCAGTAACAGGGACATGGGGGAAAAACTGTTTTTT. Its protein product is CASSNRDMGEKLFF.

The chain employs TRBV5-5 and TRBJ2-7; D might be TRBD2 (5 bases). Trimming left V 0 bases short and J 1 base short, with 14 bases between. The CDR3 covers 16 residues. Germline CDR1 and CDR2: SGHKS and YYEKEE (reference sequence). The CDR3 DNA follows: TGTGCCAGCAGCTTGGCATTTAGCGCCACTTCCTACGAGCAGTACTTC. Protein product: CASSLAFSATSYEQYF.

This rearrangement joins TRBV23-1 to TRBJ1-6; TRBD1 is a possible D gene (5 bases). TRBV23-1 is treated as an ORF (open reading frame) with a function not yet certain. This CDR3 region has 17 residues. Trimming shortened V by 0 bases and J by 3 bases, and 12 bases separated the two germline ends. The CDR3 protein is CASSQSQGGYYNSPLHF. CDR3 sequence (DNA): TGCGCCAGCAGTCAATCGCAGGGAGGATACTATAATTCACCCCTCCACTTT.

J is TRBJ2-5 and V is TRBV2, with 12 bases matching TRBD2. The CDR3 spans 14 residues. Trimming took 6 bases from V and 4 from J; bases not matched to a gene: 3. CDR1 SNHLY and CDR2 FYNNEI come from the germline V gene. CDR3 sequence: CASRRLAGVETQYF. CDR3 coding DNA: TGTGCCAGCAGAAGACTAGCGGGAGTAGAGACCCAGTACTTC.

V gene TRBV7-6 combines with J gene TRBJ2-2; 7 bases align to TRBD2. V shed 3 bases, J shed 1 base, and the junction held 2 bases outside the gene matches. The CDR3 runs to 15 residues. The germline V gene encodes CDR1 SGHVS and CDR2 FNYEAQ. CDR3 nucleotides: TGTGCCAGCAGCTTGGGACTAAAGAACACCGGGGAGCTGTTTTTT. Its protein is CASSLGLKNTGELFF. Supplemented by reference TRBV7-6 and TRBJ2-2, the full variable domain reads GAGVSQSPRYKVTKRGQDVALRCDPISGHVSLYWYRQALGQGPEFLTYFNYEAQQDKSGLPNDRFSAERPEGSISTLTIQRTEQRDSAMYRCASSLGLKNTGELFFGEGSRLTVL.

This rearrangement joins TRBV13 to TRBJ2-7, with TRBD1 matching over 8 bases. CDR1 is PRHDT and CDR2 is FYEKMQ in the germline V gene (reference sequence). V gave up 5 bases and J gave up 2 bases; unmatched junction bases: 8. This CDR3 is built from 15 residues. The CDR3 region is CASSRGQGFTYEQYF. The CDR3 DNA sequence: TGTGCCAGCAGCCGCGGACAGGGCTTTACCTACGAGCAGTACTTC.

This clone was seen only a few times. This specimen includes other DNA sequences encoding the same CDR3. This chain links TRBV5-1 with TRBJ2-7; tentative D call: TRBD2 (5 bases). The CDR3 runs to 14 residues. V was clipped by 0 bases and J by 0 bases, with 7 bases between them. Germline CDR1 SGHRS, CDR2 YFSETQ. CDR3 amino acids: CASSLVGSSYEQYF. CDR3 nucleotide sequence: TGCGCCAGCAGCTTGGTAGGGAGCTCCTACGAGCAGTACTTC. The complete variable domain, with remaining parts taken from reference TRBV5-1 and TRBJ2-7, reads KAGVTQTPRYLIKTRGQQVTLSCSPISGHRSVSWYQQTPGQGLQFLFEYFSETQRNKGNFPGRFSGRQFSNSRSEMNVSTLELGDSALYLCASSLVGSSYEQYFGPGTRLTVT.

The genes are TRBV5-1 and TRBJ2-3, with 10 bases matching TRBD2. The junction had 6 bases not matched to a gene; V was cut back by 2 bases and J by 3 bases. CDR1 and CDR2 from the germline V gene are SGHRS and YFSETQ. The CDR3 is made up of 16 amino acids. CDR3 protein: CASSLAGGPRTDTQYF. CDR3 DNA sequence: TGCGCCAGCAGCTTAGCGGGAGGGCCGCGGACAGATACGCAGTATTTT.

The chain links TRBV15 to TRBJ2-1, with 10 bases that match TRBD2. The CDR3 runs 16 residues. Germline V gene sequence: CDR1 LNHNV, CDR2 YYDKDF (reference sequence). Trimming cost V 4 bases and J 7 bases; bases outside gene matches: 10. The CDR3 nucleotides are TGTGCCACCAGCACCGCTAGCGGGAGTTTGGTGAATGAGCAGTTCTTC. It specifies CATSTASGSLVNEQFF.

The V and J genes are TRBV6-1 and TRBJ1-1; D unresolved. CDR3 length equals 13 residues. From germline, CDR1 is MNHNS and CDR2 SASEGT. Between the trimmed V and J ends, which lost 2 bases and 7 bases, there was a span of 11 bases. The CDR3 protein is CASSEYGGREAFF. The CDR3 region has the DNA TGTGCCAGCAGTGAATACGGCGGGCGTGAAGCTTTCTTT.

This chain uses TRBV5-1 with TRBJ2-5, with D hard to call. There are 11 residues in the CDR3. Germline V gene sequence: CDR1 SGHRS, CDR2 YFSETQ. V was clipped by 0 bases and J by 9 bases, with 6 bases between them. CDR3 nucleotides: TGCGCCAGCAGCTTGGCCCGGGCCCAGTACTTC. It translates to CASSLARAQYF. The full variable domain, in which reference TRBV5-1 and TRBJ2-5 provide the parts outside the CDR3, is KAGVTQTPRYLIKTRGQQVTLSCSPISGHRSVSWYQQTPGQGLQFLFEYFSETQRNKGNFPGRFSGRQFSNSRSEMNVSTLELGDSALYLCASSLARAQYFGPGTRLLVL.

CDR3 coding DNA: TGTGCCAGCAGCTTAGAGGCGGGGAGCACAGATACGCAGTATTTT. This sequence encodes CASSLEAGSTDTQYF. This chain uses TRBV7-3 with TRBJ2-3; a weak D match, TRBD2 (6 bases). V lost 2 bases, J lost 0 bases, and 9 bases lay in between. Germline V gene lookup returns CDR1 SGHTA and CDR2 FQGTGA. The CDR3 length is 15 residues.

The chain is built from TRBV5-8 and TRBJ2-7, with D unclear. Germline V gene sequence: CDR1 SGHTS, CDR2 YDEGEE. This CDR3 spans 14 amino acids. Trimming took off 6 bases at V and 0 bases at J, with 13 bases between the two ends. DNA of the CDR3: TGTGCCAGCACCAACGTCTGGAGCTCCTACGAGCAGTACTTC. Its protein is CASTNVWSSYEQYF.

The chain has TRBV5-1 and TRBJ2-7; 8 bases are a match to TRBD2. The CDR3 has 16 amino acids. CDR1 SGHRS and CDR2 YFSETQ come from the germline V gene. V was clipped by 2 bases and J by 5 bases; unmatched bases: 12. The CDR3 sequence: CASSFRVSGTLDEQYF. In DNA, the CDR3 is TGCGCCAGCAGCTTTAGGGTTAGCGGGACCTTGGACGAGCAGTACTTC.

This chain links TRBV19 with TRBJ1-2, with TRBD1 matching over 9 bases. Per the germline V gene, CDR1 is LNHDA and CDR2 is SQIVND (reference sequence). Trimming removed 6 bases from V and 6 bases from J; junction bases left unmatched: 8. This CDR3 is 14 amino acids long. The CDR3 region is CASSPDRGVHGYTF. The CDR3 coding sequence is TGTGCCAGTAGCCCGGACAGGGGAGTCCATGGCTACACCTTC.

A word on this clone: The junction does not match germline at one end; this may be a read error. The gene calls are TRBV15 and TRBJ1-5; D gene ambiguous. CDR1 and CDR2 (germline): LNHNV, YYDKDF (reference sequence). The CDR3 is made up of 13 amino acids. The CDR3 sequence: CATSWANNQPRHF. The CDR3 DNA is TGTGCCACCAGCTGGGCGAACAATCAGCCCCGGCATTTT.

Comments on this clone: This sample includes further DNA sequences coding for the same CDR3. The rearrangement joins TRBV2 to TRBJ2-7, with D tentatively TRBD1 (6 bases). CDR1 and CDR2 (germline): SNHLY, FYNNEI. The CDR3 loop spans 14 amino acids. V lost 3 bases and J lost 1, with 10 bases in between. CDR3 loop: CASSEDSFSYEQYF. The CDR3 nucleotides are TGTGCCAGCAGTGAGGACAGCTTTTCCTACGAGCAGTACTTC.

The genes are TRBV6-1 and TRBJ1-2; a weak D match, TRBD1 (5 bases). The CDR3 spans 15 residues. Per germline, CDR1 MNHNS and CDR2 SASEGT. The germline V and J ends were trimmed by 1 base and 2 bases, with 11 bases remaining between them. The CDR3 DNA reads as TGTGCCAGCAGTGAAGGTCCAGGGCCCAACTATGGCTACACCTTC. Its translation: CASSEGPGPNYGYTF.